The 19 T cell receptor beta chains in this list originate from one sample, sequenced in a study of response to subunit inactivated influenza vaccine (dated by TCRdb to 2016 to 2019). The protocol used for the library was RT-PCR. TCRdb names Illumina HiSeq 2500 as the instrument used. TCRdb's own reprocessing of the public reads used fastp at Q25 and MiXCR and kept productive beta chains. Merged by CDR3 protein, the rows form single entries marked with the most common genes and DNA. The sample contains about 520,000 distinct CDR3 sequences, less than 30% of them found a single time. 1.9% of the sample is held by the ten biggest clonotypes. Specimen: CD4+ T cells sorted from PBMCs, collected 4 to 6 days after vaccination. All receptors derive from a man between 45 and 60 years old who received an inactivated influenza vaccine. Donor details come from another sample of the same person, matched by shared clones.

The CDR3: CASRSGVPGELFF. In nucleotides, the CDR3 is TGTGCCAGCCGAAGTGGGGTTCCCGGGGAGCTGTTTTTT. The chain recombines TRBV12-3 or TRBV12-4 with TRBJ2-2; D ambiguous. Trimming pared 8 bases from V and 6 bases from J, leaving 13 bases between. The CDR3 consists of 13 residues.

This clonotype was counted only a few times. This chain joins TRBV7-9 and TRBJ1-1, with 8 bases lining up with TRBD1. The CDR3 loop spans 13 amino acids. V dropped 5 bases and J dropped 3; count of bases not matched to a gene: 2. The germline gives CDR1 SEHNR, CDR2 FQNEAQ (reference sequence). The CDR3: CASSRGQDTEAFF. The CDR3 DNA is TGTGCCAGCAGCCGGGGACAGGACACTGAAGCTTTCTTT.

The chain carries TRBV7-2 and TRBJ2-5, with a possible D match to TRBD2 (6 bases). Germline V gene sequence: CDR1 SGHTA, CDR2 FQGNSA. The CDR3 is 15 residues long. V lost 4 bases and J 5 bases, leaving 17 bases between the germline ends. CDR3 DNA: TGTGCCAGCAGCTATGACACGGGGGTAGGGGAGACCCAGTACTTC. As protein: CASSYDTGVGETQYF.

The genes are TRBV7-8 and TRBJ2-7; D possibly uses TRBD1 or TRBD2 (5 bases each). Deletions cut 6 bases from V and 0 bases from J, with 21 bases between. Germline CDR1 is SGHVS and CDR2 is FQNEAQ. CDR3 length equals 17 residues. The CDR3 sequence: CASSWRTESRGSYEQYF. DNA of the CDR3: TGTGCCAGCAGTTGGAGGACGGAGTCTAGGGGCTCCTACGAGCAGTACTTC.

CDR3 sequence: CASSVESRREETQYF. CDR3 in DNA: TGTGCCAGCAGCGTCGAGAGCAGGAGAGAAGAGACCCAGTACTTC. The chain combines TRBV9 with TRBJ2-5; D call uncertain. The CDR3 is 15 residues long. V gave up 2 bases and J gave up 3 bases, with 14 bases separating them. The germline V gene has CDR1 SGDLS and CDR2 YYNGEE.

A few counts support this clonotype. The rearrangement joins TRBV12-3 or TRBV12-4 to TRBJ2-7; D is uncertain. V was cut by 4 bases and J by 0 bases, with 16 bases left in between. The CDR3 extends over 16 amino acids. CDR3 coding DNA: TGTGCCAGCAGTTCCTCCCGGGTACCTAGCTCCTACGAGCAGTACTTC. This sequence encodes CASSSSRVPSSYEQYF.

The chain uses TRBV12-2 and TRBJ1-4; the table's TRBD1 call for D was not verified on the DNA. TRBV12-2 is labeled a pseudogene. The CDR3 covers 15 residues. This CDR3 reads CASRSPALTNEKLFF. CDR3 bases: TGTGCAAGTCGTTCCCCGGCGCTAACTAATGAAAAACTGTTTTTT.

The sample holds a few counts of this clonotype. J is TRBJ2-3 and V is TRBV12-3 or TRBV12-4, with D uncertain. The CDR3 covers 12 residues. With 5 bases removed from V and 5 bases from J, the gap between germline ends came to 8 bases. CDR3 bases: TGTGCCAGCAGTGGATCCGAAGATACGCAGTATTTT. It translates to CASSGSEDTQYF.

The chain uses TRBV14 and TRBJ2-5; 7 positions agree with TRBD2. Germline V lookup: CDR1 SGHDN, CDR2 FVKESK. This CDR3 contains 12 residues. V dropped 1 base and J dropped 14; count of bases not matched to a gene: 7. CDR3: CASSQGAATSYF. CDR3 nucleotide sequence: TGTGCCAGCAGCCAAGGGGCCGCGACTAGCTACTTC.

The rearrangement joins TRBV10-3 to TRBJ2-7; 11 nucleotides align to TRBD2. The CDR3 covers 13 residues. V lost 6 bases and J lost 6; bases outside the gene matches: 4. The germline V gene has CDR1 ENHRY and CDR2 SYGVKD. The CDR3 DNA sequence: TGTGCCATCAGACTAGCGGGAGTTGGCGAGCAGTACTTC. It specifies CAIRLAGVGEQYF.

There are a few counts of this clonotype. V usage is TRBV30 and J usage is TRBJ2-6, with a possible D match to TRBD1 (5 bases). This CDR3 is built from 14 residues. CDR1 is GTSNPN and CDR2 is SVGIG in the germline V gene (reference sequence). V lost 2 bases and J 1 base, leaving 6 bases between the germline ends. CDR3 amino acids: CAWSRGSGANVLTF. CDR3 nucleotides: TGTGCCTGGAGTAGGGGTTCTGGGGCCAACGTCCTGACTTTC.

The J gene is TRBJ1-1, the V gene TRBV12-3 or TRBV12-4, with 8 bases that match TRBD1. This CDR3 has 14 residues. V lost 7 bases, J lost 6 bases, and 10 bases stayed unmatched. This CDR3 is CASKGPGQGAEAFF. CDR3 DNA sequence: TGTGCCAGCAAAGGTCCCGGACAGGGCGCTGAAGCTTTCTTT.

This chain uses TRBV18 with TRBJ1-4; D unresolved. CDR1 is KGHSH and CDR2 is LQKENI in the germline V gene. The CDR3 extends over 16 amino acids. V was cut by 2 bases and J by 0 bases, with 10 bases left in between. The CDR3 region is CASSPSAGATNEKLFF. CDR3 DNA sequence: TGTGCCAGCTCACCATCGGCAGGAGCAACTAATGAAAAACTGTTTTTT.

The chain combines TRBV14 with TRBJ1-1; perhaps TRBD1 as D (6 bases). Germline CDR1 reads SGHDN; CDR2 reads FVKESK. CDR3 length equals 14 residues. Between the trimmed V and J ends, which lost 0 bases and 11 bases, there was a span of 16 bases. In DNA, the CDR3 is TGTGCCAGCAGCCAAGATATAGGGGCAGGGGAGGCTTTCTTT. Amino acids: CASSQDIGAGEAFF.

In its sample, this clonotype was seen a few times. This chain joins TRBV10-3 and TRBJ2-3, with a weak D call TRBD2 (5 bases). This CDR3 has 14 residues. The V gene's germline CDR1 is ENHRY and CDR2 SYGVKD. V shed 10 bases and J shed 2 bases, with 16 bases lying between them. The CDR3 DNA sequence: TGTGCCAACCGAGCGGATATCCACACAGATACGCAGTATTTT. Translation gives CANRADIHTDTQYF.

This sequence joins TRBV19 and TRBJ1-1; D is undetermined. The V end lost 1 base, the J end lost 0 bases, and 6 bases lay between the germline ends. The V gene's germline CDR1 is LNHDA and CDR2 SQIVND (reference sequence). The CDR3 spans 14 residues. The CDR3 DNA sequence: TGTGCCAGTAGTATAGCCTTCTTGAACACTGAAGCTTTCTTT. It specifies CASSIAFLNTEAFF.

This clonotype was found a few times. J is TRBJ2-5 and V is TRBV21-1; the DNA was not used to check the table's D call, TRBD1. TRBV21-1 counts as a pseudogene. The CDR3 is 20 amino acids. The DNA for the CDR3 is TGTGCCAGCAGCAACTGCGATGCTACTAAATGGGGACCTATCAAAGAGACCCAGTACTTC. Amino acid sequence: CASSNCDATKWGPIKETQYF.

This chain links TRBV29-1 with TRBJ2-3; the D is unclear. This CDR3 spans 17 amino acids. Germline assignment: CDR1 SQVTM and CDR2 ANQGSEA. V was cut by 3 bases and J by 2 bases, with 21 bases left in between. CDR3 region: CSVDSRLWPPHTDTQYF. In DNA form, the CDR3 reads TGCAGCGTTGATAGCAGGCTTTGGCCCCCACACACAGATACGCAGTATTTT.

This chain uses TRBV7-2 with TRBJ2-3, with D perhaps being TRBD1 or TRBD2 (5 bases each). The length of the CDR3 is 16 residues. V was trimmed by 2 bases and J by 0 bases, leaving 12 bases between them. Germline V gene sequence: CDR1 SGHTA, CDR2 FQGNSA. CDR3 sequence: CASSLLGAMSTDTQYF. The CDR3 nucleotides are TGTGCCAGCAGCTTACTCGGGGCGATGAGCACAGATACGCAGTATTTT. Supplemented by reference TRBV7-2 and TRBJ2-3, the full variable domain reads GAGVSQSPSNKVTEKGKDVELRCDPISGHTALYWYRQSLGQGLEFLIYFQGNSAPDKSGLPSDRFSAERTGGSVSTLTIQRTQQEDSAVYLCASSLLGAMSTDTQYFGPGTRLTVL.